The 23 T cell receptor beta chains presented below share a single source sample, sequenced in a study of blood T cell repertoires in COVID-19 (TCRdb year 2020). Receptors were amplified or captured by the immunoSEQ multiplex PCR assay. TCRdb mirrors the immuneACCESS table, restricted to in-frame sequences. Some clones are absent from its copies; in checked studies, under half trace to an unresolved V gene, and the reason for the others is unknown. This sample is represented by more than 300,000 clones; just over 85% of them were singletons. Together, the top ten hold 8% to 13% of the sample. The sequenced sample consisted of PBMCs or T cells enriched from blood (not recorded which). These TCRs come from a woman between 18 and 29 years old who had recovered from COVID-19.

V usage is TRBV9 and J usage is TRBJ1-4; D remains ambiguous. The CDR3 is 14 amino acids. CDR1 and CDR2 (germline): SGDLS, YYNGEE. Deletions cut 5 bases from V and 0 bases from J, with 8 bases between. The CDR3 bases are TGTGCCAGCAGTGAGGCAGCAACTAATGAAAAACTGTTTTTT. Its protein is CASSEAATNEKLFF.

The chain recombines TRBV3-1 (or the pseudogene TRBV3-2) with TRBJ2-7, with 12 bases matching TRBD2. With 4 bases clipped from V and 3 bases from J, the junction kept 16 bases outside the gene matches. In germline, CDR1 is LGHDT, CDR2 YNNKEL (reference sequence). The CDR3 is 19 residues long. CDR3 sequence: CASSPQTTSGGWPLYEQYF. The CDR3 DNA reads TGTGCCAGCAGCCCCCAGACGACTAGCGGGGGTTGGCCCCTCTACGAGCAGTACTTC.

J is TRBJ2-3 and V is TRBV5-1; TRBD1 matches 7 bases. Germline values: CDR1 SGHRS, CDR2 YFSETQ. This CDR3 has 15 amino acids. V gave up 4 bases and J gave up 5 bases; unmatched junction bases: 10. Here the CDR3 reads CASSQGTANLDTQYF. CDR3 nucleotides: TGCGCCAGCAGCCAAGGGACAGCGAACCTAGATACGCAGTATTTT. Filled out from reference TRBV5-1 and TRBJ2-3, the complete variable domain reads KAGVTQTPRYLIKTRGQQVTLSCSPISGHRSVSWYQQTPGQGLQFLFEYFSETQRNKGNFPGRFSGRQFSNSRSEMNVSTLELGDSALYLCASSQGTANLDTQYFGPGTRLTVL.

The genes are TRBV11-3 and TRBJ1-1; D is unresolved. The CDR3 has 11 residues. Germline loops: CDR1 SGHNT, CDR2 YENEEA. Between the trimmed V and J ends, which lost 0 bases and 11 bases, there was a span of 7 bases. For the CDR3, the DNA is TGTGCCAGCAGCTTAGAGTTCCGGGCTTTCTTT. It yields the protein CASSLEFRAFF.

The rearrangement uses TRBV12-5 and TRBJ1-5; no reliable D call. Germline CDR1 reads LGHNT; CDR2 reads FRNRAP. V was trimmed by 6 bases and J by 7 bases, leaving 10 bases between them. The CDR3 covers 12 residues. In DNA, the CDR3 is TGTGCTAGTGGCGAGGGATTACAGCCCCAGCATTTT. Translated: CASGEGLQPQHF.

This chain connects TRBV6-4 to TRBJ2-7; 7 bases are a match to TRBD2. Germline V gene lookup returns CDR1 MRHNA and CDR2 SNTAGT. The CDR3 contains 15 residues. Trimming cost V 6 bases and J 0 bases; bases outside gene matches: 8. CDR3 in amino acids: CASRERASGSYEQYF. The CDR3 DNA reads as TGTGCCAGCAGAGAAAGGGCTAGCGGCTCCTACGAGCAGTACTTC.

The CDR3 region has the DNA TGTGCCAGTACCCCCGGACTAGTTGCGAGTGGGTCCTACGAGCAGTACTTC. This sequence encodes CASTPGLVASGSYEQYF. The rearrangement links TRBV19 to TRBJ2-7; 7 bases are shared with TRBD2. This CDR3 is 17 amino acids long. Germline loops: CDR1 LNHDA, CDR2 SQIVND (reference sequence). The V gene end was trimmed by 7 bases and the J gene end by 1 base; junction bases not matched to a gene: 16.

CDR3 bases: TGCGCCAGCAGCTCCTACCCGGGACAGGGACTGGATGAGCAGTTCTTC. Amino acids: CASSSYPGQGLDEQFF. The chain couples TRBV5-1 to TRBJ2-1; 9 bases are a match to TRBD1. Germline V gene lookup returns CDR1 SGHRS and CDR2 YFSETQ. This CDR3 is built from 16 residues. V lost 3 bases, J lost 8 bases, and 12 bases stayed unmatched.

The V gene is TRBV5-1, the J gene TRBJ1-2; tentative D call: TRBD1 (6 bases). The germline V gene encodes CDR1 SGHRS and CDR2 YFSETQ. V lost 0 bases and J 8 bases, leaving 23 bases between the germline ends. This CDR3 has 17 amino acids. The CDR3 coding sequence is TGCGCCAGCAGCTTGGAATTGGGGACACAAATTAACACGGGCTACACCTTC. Its protein product is CASSLELGTQINTGYTF.

The chain is built from TRBV30 and TRBJ2-3; D might be TRBD2 (6 bases). Deletions cut 0 bases from V and 8 bases from J, with 18 bases between. The CDR3 is 15 amino acids. Per the germline V gene, CDR1 is GTSNPN and CDR2 is SVGIG (reference sequence). DNA of the CDR3: TGTGCCTGGAGTGTAACGGCGGGGAGGTGGGGTACGCAGTATTTT. Protein: CAWSVTAGRWGTQYF.

This rearrangement joins TRBV2 to TRBJ1-4; D unresolved. V was shortened by 8 bases and J by 4 bases, with 11 bases between the two germline ends. This CDR3 has 13 amino acids. Germline V gene lookup returns CDR1 SNHLY and CDR2 FYNNEI. CDR3 sequence reads: CASEGDNNEKLFF. DNA for the CDR3: TGTGCCAGCGAGGGCGACAATAATGAAAAACTGTTTTTT.

This clone has more than one count but fewer than ten. The chain employs TRBV5-4 and TRBJ1-3; 7 bases fit TRBD1. CDR3 length: 15 amino acids. Germline lookup yields CDR1 SGHNT and CDR2 YYREEE (reference sequence). The V and J ends lost 4 bases and 0 bases, in that order; junction bases with no gene match: 4. The CDR3 loop is CASSAGQSSGNTIYF. The CDR3 DNA is TGTGCCAGCAGCGCGGGACAGAGCTCTGGAAACACCATATATTTT.

This rearrangement joins TRBV5-1 to TRBJ2-7; 10 bases match TRBD1. The junction had 10 bases not matched to a gene; V was cut back by 2 bases and J by 2 bases. CDR1 is SGHRS and CDR2 is YFSETQ in the germline V gene. The CDR3 covers 17 residues. The CDR3 sequence: CASSFVSGTGEAYEQYF. The CDR3 DNA sequence: TGCGCCAGCAGCTTCGTCTCCGGGACAGGGGAGGCCTACGAGCAGTACTTC.

This clone was seen just once. The J gene is TRBJ1-2, the V gene TRBV28, with 9 bases lining up with TRBD1. CDR1 is MDHEN, CDR2 SYDVKM, per germline. The CDR3 is 15 amino acids. J gave up 5 bases and V 5 bases, and 9 bases lay outside the gene matches. The CDR3 sequence is CASSIIGTGKYGYTF. The CDR3 nucleotides are TGTGCCAGCAGTATAATTGGGACAGGGAAATATGGCTACACCTTC.

The gene calls are TRBV2 and TRBJ2-5; perhaps TRBD2 as D (7 bases). The CDR3 extends over 16 amino acids. Germline CDR1 reads SNHLY; CDR2 reads FYNNEI. Trimming took 1 base from V and 4 from J, leaving 16 bases between them. CDR3 residues: CASSEGRRGGGETQYF. The CDR3 nucleotides read TGTGCCAGCAGTGAAGGACGAAGGGGGGGCGGAGAGACCCAGTACTTC. Variable domain in full (rest from reference TRBV2 and TRBJ2-5): EPEVTQTPSHQVTQMGQEVILRCVPISNHLYFYWYRQILGQKVEFLVSFYNNEISEKSEIFDDQFSVERPDGSNFTLKIRSTKLEDSAMYFCASSEGRRGGGETQYFGPGTRLLVL.

The rearrangement links TRBV12-3 or TRBV12-4 to TRBJ1-1, with D possibly being TRBD1 (6 bases). The V gene lost 5 bases and the J gene lost 5 bases, with 12 bases spanning the gap. This CDR3 spans 13 amino acids. Here the CDR3 DNA reads TGTGCCAGCAGTGACGGACAGAGGACTGAAGCTTTCTTT. Residues: CASSDGQRTEAFF.

This clone was seen a handful of times. The chain recombines TRBV7-2 with TRBJ1-1; D call uncertain. This CDR3 has 14 residues. V shed 3 bases and J shed 3 bases, with 11 bases lying between them. The V gene's germline CDR1 is SGHTA and CDR2 FQGNSA. DNA for the CDR3: TGTGCCAGCAGCTTTCAAGAGGGTGACACTGAAGCTTTCTTT. It is translated as CASSFQEGDTEAFF.

The rearrangement links TRBV11-2 to TRBJ1-5, with 8 bases identical to TRBD1. The CDR3 is made up of 15 amino acids. Germline CDR1 reads SGHAT; CDR2 reads FQNNGV. J lost 6 bases, V lost 2 bases, and 6 bases had no gene match. CDR3 in amino acids: CASSLFRTGSQPQHF. CDR3 sequence (DNA): TGTGCCAGCAGCTTATTCCGGACAGGGAGTCAGCCCCAGCATTTT.

This chain uses TRBV9 with TRBJ1-1; tentatively, D is TRBD1 (5 bases). The germline V and J ends were trimmed by 4 bases and 10 bases, with 11 bases remaining between them. The CDR3 totals 11 residues. Germline CDR1 is SGDLS and CDR2 is YYNGEE. The CDR3 reads CASSQGNVAFF. The CDR3 DNA sequence: TGTGCCAGCAGCCAGGGCAACGTAGCTTTCTTT.

The V call is TRBV5-1, the J call TRBJ2-4; 7 nucleotides line up with TRBD2. This CDR3 is 18 amino acids long. Trimming removed 3 bases from V and 0 bases from J; junction bases left unmatched: 12. Germline CDR1 SGHRS, CDR2 YFSETQ. CDR3 nucleotides: TGCGCCAGCAGCTCCTCTTTTGCGGGAGTACTAGCCAAAAACATTCAGTACTTC. Translating it yields CASSSSFAGVLAKNIQYF.

The V gene is TRBV27, the J gene TRBJ1-2; no clear D. Germline-derived CDR1 and CDR2 are MNHEY and SMNVEV (reference sequence). The CDR3 loop spans 13 amino acids. With 5 bases removed from V and 0 bases from J, the gap between germline ends came to 7 bases. The CDR3 loop is CASSIGSNYGYTF. The CDR3 DNA follows: TGTGCCAGCAGTATCGGGTCTAACTATGGCTACACCTTC.

In the case of this clone: Additional DNA sequences in this sample encode the identical CDR3. The gene calls are TRBV5-1 and TRBJ1-3; D is possibly TRBD1 (6 bases). V dropped 3 bases and J dropped 0 bases, with 10 bases sitting between them. Germline CDR1 is SGHRS and CDR2 is YFSETQ. The CDR3 spans 15 residues. In DNA form, the CDR3 reads TGCGCCAGCAGCTCAGGACAGAGCTCTGGAAACACCATATATTTT. This gives the protein CASSSGQSSGNTIYF.

The chain employs TRBV28 and TRBJ1-2, with D perhaps matching TRBD1 (6 bases). Trimming stripped 4 bases from V and 8 bases from J, with 14 bases between. This CDR3 comprises 13 residues. Per the germline V gene, CDR1 is MDHEN and CDR2 is SYDVKM. The CDR3 DNA reads TGTGCCAGCAGTTCACCCACAGGGCTCGGCTACACCTTC. Translation: CASSSPTGLGYTF.